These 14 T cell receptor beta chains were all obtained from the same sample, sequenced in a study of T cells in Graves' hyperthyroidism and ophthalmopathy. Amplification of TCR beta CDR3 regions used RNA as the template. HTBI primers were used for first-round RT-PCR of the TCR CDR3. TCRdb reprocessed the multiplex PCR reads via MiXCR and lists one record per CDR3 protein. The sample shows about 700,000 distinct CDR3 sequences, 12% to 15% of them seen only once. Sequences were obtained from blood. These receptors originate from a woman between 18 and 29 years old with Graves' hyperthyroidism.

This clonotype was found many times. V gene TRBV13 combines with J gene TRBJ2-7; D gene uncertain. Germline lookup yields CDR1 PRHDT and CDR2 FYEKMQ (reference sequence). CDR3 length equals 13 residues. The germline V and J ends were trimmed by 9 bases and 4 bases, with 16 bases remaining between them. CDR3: CASSARAPYEQYF. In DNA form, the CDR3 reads TGTGCCAGTAGTGCTAGGGCCCCTTACGAGCAGTACTTC.

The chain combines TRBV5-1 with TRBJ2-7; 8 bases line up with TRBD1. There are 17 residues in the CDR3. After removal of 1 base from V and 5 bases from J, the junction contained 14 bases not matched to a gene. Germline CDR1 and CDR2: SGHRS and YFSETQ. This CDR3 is CASSLSGSPGGLNEQYF. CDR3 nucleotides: TGCGCCAGCAGCTTGTCCGGTTCCCCAGGGGGCCTGAACGAGCAGTACTTC.

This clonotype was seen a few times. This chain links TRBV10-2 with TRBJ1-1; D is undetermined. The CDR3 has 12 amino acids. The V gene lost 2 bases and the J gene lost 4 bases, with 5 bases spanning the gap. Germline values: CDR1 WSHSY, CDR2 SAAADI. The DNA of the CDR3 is TGCGCCAGCAGTGAGCGGAGCACTGAAGCTTTCTTT. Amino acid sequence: CASSERSTEAFF.

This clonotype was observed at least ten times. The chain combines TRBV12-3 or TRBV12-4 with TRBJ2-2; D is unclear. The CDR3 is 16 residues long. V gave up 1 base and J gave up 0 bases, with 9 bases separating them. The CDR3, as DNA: TGTGCCAGCAGTTTAGGTGTCGCGCCGAACACCGGGGAGCTGTTTTTT. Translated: CASSLGVAPNTGELFF.

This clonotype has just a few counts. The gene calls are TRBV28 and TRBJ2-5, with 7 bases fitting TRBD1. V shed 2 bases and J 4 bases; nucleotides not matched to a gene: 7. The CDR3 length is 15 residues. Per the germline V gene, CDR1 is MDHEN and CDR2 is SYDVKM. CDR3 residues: CASSLPLTGRETQYF. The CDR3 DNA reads TGTGCCAGCAGTTTACCCTTGACAGGGCGAGAGACCCAGTACTTC.

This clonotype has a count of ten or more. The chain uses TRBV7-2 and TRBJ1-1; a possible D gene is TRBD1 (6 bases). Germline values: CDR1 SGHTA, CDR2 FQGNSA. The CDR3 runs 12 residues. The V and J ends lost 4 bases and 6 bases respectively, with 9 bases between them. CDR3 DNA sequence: TGTGCCAGCAGCTCACAGGGAGCTGAAGCTTTCTTT. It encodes CASSSQGAEAFF.

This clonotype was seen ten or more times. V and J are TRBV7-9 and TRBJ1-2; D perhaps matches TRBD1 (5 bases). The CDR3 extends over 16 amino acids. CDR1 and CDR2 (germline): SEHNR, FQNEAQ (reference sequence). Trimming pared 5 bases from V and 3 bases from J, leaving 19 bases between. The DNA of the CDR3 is TGTGCCAGCAGCCCCTGGGCGGGACCTAGCGACTATGGCTACACCTTC. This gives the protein CASSPWAGPSDYGYTF.

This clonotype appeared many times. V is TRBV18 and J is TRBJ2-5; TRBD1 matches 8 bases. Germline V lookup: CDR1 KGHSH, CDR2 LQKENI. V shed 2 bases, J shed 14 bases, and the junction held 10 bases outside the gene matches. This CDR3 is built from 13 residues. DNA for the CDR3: TGTGCCAGCTCACCAAGGGACAGGCCTCCATCATACTTC. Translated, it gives CASSPRDRPPSYF. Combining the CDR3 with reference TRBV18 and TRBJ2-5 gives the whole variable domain NAGVMQNPRHLVRRRGQEARLRCSPMKGHSHVYWYRQLPEEGLKFMVYLQKENIIDESGMPKERFSAEFPKEGPSILRIQQVVRGDSAAYFCASSPRDRPPSYFGPGTRLLVL.

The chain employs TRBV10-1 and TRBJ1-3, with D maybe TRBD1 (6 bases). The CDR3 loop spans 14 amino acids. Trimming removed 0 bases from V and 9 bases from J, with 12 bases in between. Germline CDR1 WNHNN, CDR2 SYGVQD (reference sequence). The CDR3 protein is CASSESMGASTIYF. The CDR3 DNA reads TGCGCCAGCAGTGAGTCGATGGGGGCCAGCACCATATATTTT.

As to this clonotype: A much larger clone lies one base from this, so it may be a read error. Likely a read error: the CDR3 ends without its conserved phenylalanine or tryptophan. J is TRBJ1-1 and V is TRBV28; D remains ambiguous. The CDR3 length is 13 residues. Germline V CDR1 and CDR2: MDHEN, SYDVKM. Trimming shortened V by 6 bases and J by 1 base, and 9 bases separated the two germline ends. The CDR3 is CASSPAANTEAFL. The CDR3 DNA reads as TGTGCCAGCAGCCCGGCGGCGAACACTGAAGCTTTCCTT.

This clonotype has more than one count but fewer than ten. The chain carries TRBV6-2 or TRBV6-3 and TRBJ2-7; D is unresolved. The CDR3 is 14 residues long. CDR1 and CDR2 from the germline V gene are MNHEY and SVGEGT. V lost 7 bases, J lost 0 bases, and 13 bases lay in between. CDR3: CASTFAPSSYEQYF. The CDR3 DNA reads TGTGCCAGCACGTTCGCGCCCTCCTCCTACGAGCAGTACTTC.

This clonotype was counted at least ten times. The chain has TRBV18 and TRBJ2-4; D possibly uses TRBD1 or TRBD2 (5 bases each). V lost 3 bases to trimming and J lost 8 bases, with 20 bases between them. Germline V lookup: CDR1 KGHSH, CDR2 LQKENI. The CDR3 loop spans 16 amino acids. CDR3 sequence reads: CASSPNRWGNADIQYF. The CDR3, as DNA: TGTGCCAGCTCACCGAATCGATGGGGGAATGCGGACATTCAGTACTTC.

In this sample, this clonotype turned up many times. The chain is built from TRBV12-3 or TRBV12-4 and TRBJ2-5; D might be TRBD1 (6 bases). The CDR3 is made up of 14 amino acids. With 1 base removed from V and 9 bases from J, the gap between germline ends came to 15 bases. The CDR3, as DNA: TGTGCCAGCAGTTTAGTAACAGGGATGGAGTCCCAGTACTTC. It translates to CASSLVTGMESQYF.

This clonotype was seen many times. CDR3 residues: CASSPPNQPQHF. CDR3 in DNA: TGTGCCAGCTCACCACCGAATCAGCCCCAGCATTTT. This rearrangement joins TRBV18 to TRBJ1-5, with D unclear. The germline gives CDR1 KGHSH, CDR2 LQKENI. The CDR3 sequence is 12 residues long. The V and J ends lost 0 bases and 4 bases respectively, with 1 base between them. The full variable domain, with the rest looked up from reference TRBV18 and TRBJ1-5, is NAGVMQNPRHLVRRRGQEARLRCSPMKGHSHVYWYRQLPEEGLKFMVYLQKENIIDESGMPKERFSAEFPKEGPSILRIQQVVRGDSAAYFCASSPPNQPQHFGDGTRLSIL.